These T cell receptor beta chains were read from a single sample in a study of cytomegalovirus exposure and HLA in healthy donors. The assay was immunoSEQ multiplex PCR, and TCRdb's table has in-frame clones only and misses some. Among 100,000 to 150,000 clones listed, 80% were seen once. The sample was PBMCs. Receptor source: a man aged 25-45 years in good health and CMV-seropositive. Both conserved end residues are part of each CDR3. A D gene is named only where the DNA matches it firmly. Not every row has a clone size; where given, it reads once, few, many or a size class.

j_call clone_size v_call d_call cdr3_aa cdr3_nt
TRBJ1-1 . TRBV6-1 . CASTSFTEAFF TGTGCCAGCACGTCCTTCACTGAAGCTTTCTTT
TRBJ1-4 . TRBV18 TRBD1 CATTTGATNEKLFF TGTGCCACCACAACAGGGGCAACTAATGAAAAACTGTTTTTT
TRBJ2-7 . TRBV14 . CASSLSDSTYEQYF TGTGCCAGCAGTCTTTCCGACAGCACCTACGAGCAGTACTTC
TRBJ2-4 once TRBV11-2 . CASSSPDGENIQYF TGTGCCAGCAGCTCTCCCGACGGGGAAAACATTCAGTACTTC
TRBJ2-5 . TRBV2 TRBD2 CASSGTSGGPNHQEQYF TGTGCCAGCAGCGGGACTAGCGGGGGTCCCAACCATCAAGAGCAGTACTTC
TRBJ2-6 . TRBV2 . CASRKNSAGANVLTF TGTGCCAGCAGGAAAAATAGTGCTGGGGCCAACGTCCTGACTTTC
TRBJ2-2 . TRBV4-2 . CASSQVPRGWAGELFF TGTGCCAGCAGCCAAGTCCCGCGGGGATGGGCCGGGGAGCTGTTTTTT
TRBJ1-2 . TRBV29-1 . CSVEEGASGYTF TGCAGCGTTGAAGAGGGGGCGAGTGGCTACACCTTC
TRBJ2-7 few TRBV28 TRBD1 CASSRQGFVSYEQYF TGTGCCAGCAGTAGACAGGGGTTTGTATCCTACGAGCAGTACTTC
TRBJ1-1 . TRBV21-1 . CASSKARTSPRAEAFF TGTGCCAGCAGCAAAGCTCGGACCTCTCCCAGGGCTGAAGCTTTCTTT
TRBJ2-4 . TRBV7-2 . CASSLGRARLAKNIQYF TGTGCCAGCAGCTTAGGCAGGGCGAGACTAGCCAAAAACATTCAGTACTTC
TRBJ2-1 . TRBV4-1 . CASSQVMGARNNEQFF TGCGCCAGCAGCCAAGTTATGGGGGCCCGAAACAATGAGCAGTTCTTC
TRBJ2-2 . TRBV30 . CAWSGVQNTGELFF TGTGCCTGGAGCGGTGTCCAGAACACCGGGGAGCTGTTTTTT
TRBJ2-7 . TRBV10-3 TRBD2 CATSDVQSGGAPYEQYF TGTGCCACGTCCGATGTCCAGTCGGGGGGGGCGCCTTACGAGCAGTACTTC
TRBJ2-5 . TRBV5-1 TRBD2 CASSASGGIQETQYF TGCGCCAGCAGCGCCTCGGGGGGGATCCAAGAGACCCAGTACTTC
TRBJ2-7 few TRBV6-1 . CASSEYDRTSSYEQYF TGTGCCAGCAGTGAATACGACAGGACGAGCTCCTACGAGCAGTACTTC
TRBJ1-5 . TRBV19 . CASSITDYSNQPQHF TGTGCCAGTAGTATCACAGACTATAGCAATCAGCCCCAGCATTTT
TRBJ2-1 . TRBV4-1 . CASSHQTGVYNEQFF TGCGCCAGCAGCCATCAAACAGGAGTCTACAATGAGCAGTTCTTC
TRBJ2-3 . TRBV5-5 TRBD2 CASSNYGGGTDTQYF TGTGCCAGCAGCAACTACGGGGGGGGCACAGATACGCAGTATTTT
TRBJ1-6 . TRBV5-1 . CASSLLEGISPLHF TGCGCCAGCAGCCTATTGGAGGGTATTTCACCCCTCCACTTT
TRBJ1-2 . TRBV25-1 TRBD1 CASTAGQGDGYTF TGTGCCAGCACCGCGGGACAGGGGGATGGCTACACCTTC
TRBJ1-1 . TRBV19 . CASSRSYMNTEAFF TGTGCCAGTAGTAGATCGTACATGAACACTGAAGCTTTCTTT
TRBJ2-7 . TRBV10-2 . CASSVFGGAPTYEQYF TGCGCCAGCAGTGTTTTTGGGGGGGCACCAACCTACGAGCAGTACTTC
TRBJ1-1 many TRBV6-1 . CASSEARQVRAFF TGTGCCAGCAGTGAAGCGAGACAGGTCCGGGCTTTCTTT
TRBJ2-7 . TRBV6-5 . CASSGGLQGVYEQYF TGTGCCAGCAGTGGGGGGTTGCAGGGGGTCTACGAGCAGTACTTC
TRBJ2-7 . TRBV6-6 . CASTPLESYEQYF TGTGCCAGCACCCCCCTCGAGAGTTACGAGCAGTACTTC
TRBJ1-4 . TRBV5-6 TRBD1 CASSLVGTGYEKLFF TGTGCCAGCAGCTTGGTGGGGACAGGGTATGAAAAACTGTTTTTT
TRBJ1-1 . TRBV6-1 . CASGAGRLNTEAFF TGTGCCAGCGGGGCCGGACGGTTGAACACTGAAGCTTTCTTT
TRBJ2-5 . TRBV5-1 TRBD1 CASSLVGTGYETQYF TGCGCCAGCAGCTTGGTTGGGACAGGGTATGAGACCCAGTACTTC
TRBJ2-1 . TRBV27 TRBD2 CASSQSGVSSYNEQFF TGTGCCAGCAGTCAGAGCGGGGTGAGCTCCTACAATGAGCAGTTCTTC
TRBJ2-5 . TRBV9 TRBD2 CASSPNPGTTIMETQYF TGTGCCAGCAGCCCCAACCCCGGGACTACAATAATGGAGACCCAGTACTTC
TRBJ1-1 few TRBV7-3 TRBD1 CASSLTGQGKNTEAFF TGTGCCAGCAGCCTCACGGGACAGGGGAAGAACACTGAAGCTTTCTTT